The 22 T cell receptor beta chains below come from one sample, sequenced in a study of cytomegalovirus exposure and HLA in healthy donors. PCR involved 60 Vbeta and 13 Jbeta primers. Generated by immunoSEQ multiplex PCR, the TCRdb table keeps only in-frame clones and is missing some. The data show approximately 150,000 clones, about two thirds seen once. Sequencing was done on a sample of PBMCs. These TCRs come from a man younger than 45 in good health and CMV-seropositive.

The chain combines TRBV9 with TRBJ1-1; TRBD1 aligns across 9 bases. CDR1 SGDLS and CDR2 YYNGEE come from the germline V gene. V gave up 3 bases and J gave up 0 bases; unmatched junction bases: 9. The CDR3 totals 17 residues. CDR3 in amino acids: CASSERGTGHMNTEAFF. The DNA of the CDR3 is TGTGCCAGCAGCGAGCGAGGGACAGGGCATATGAACACTGAAGCTTTCTTT.

This clone was seen a few times. For the CDR3, the DNA is TGTGCCAGCAGCCCGCAGGGTTCCCCCCACGAGCAGTACTTC. Translation gives CASSPQGSPHEQYF. The rearrangement uses TRBV9 and TRBJ2-7, with D possibly being TRBD1 (5 bases). There are 14 residues in the CDR3. Trimming pared 4 bases from V and 5 bases from J, leaving 16 bases between. CDR1 and CDR2 (germline): SGDLS, YYNGEE.

The sample holds a few counts of this clone. The chain links TRBV27 to TRBJ2-1, with D tentatively TRBD2 (5 bases). V lost 5 bases and J 1 base, leaving 9 bases between the germline ends. This CDR3 contains 14 residues. Germline CDR1 reads MNHEY; CDR2 reads SMNVEV (reference sequence). The CDR3 bases are TGTGCCAGCAGTCCGGGATTGTCCTACAATGAGCAGTTCTTC. This sequence encodes CASSPGLSYNEQFF.

The chain employs TRBV4-2 and TRBJ2-7, with D maybe TRBD1 (6 bases). Germline V gene lookup returns CDR1 LGHNA and CDR2 YNFKEQ. Trimming cost V 4 bases and J 2 bases, with 9 bases left between them. CDR3 size: 13 residues. The CDR3 region is CASSLRGPYEQYF. DNA of the CDR3: TGTGCCAGCAGCCTCAGGGGTCCCTACGAGCAGTACTTC.

This chain uses TRBV28 with TRBJ1-1; 9 bases are a match to TRBD1. The CDR3 spans 14 residues. V lost 3 bases, J lost 9 bases, and 8 bases stayed unmatched. Germline values: CDR1 MDHEN, CDR2 SYDVKM. Here the CDR3 reads CASSFIYTGGQAFF. The CDR3 coding sequence is TGTGCCAGCAGTTTTATTTACACAGGGGGCCAAGCTTTCTTT.

The rearrangement links TRBV7-2 to TRBJ2-3; 13 bases are a match to TRBD2. V shed 5 bases, J shed 0 bases, and the junction held 8 bases outside the gene matches. Germline CDR1 SGHTA, CDR2 FQGNSA. The CDR3 runs 18 residues. CDR3 bases: TGTGCCAGCAGCCCGATACTAGCGGGAGGGGGGAGCACAGATACGCAGTATTTT. It translates to CASSPILAGGGSTDTQYF.

This chain connects TRBV6-1 to TRBJ2-1; 7 bases are shared with TRBD2. Losses at the gene ends were 3 bases for V and 4 bases for J; bases not matched to a gene: 9. Germline-derived CDR1 and CDR2 are MNHNS and SASEGT. The CDR3 sequence is 16 residues long. The CDR3 bases are TGTGCCAGCAGTGAGGGGCGGGTAGCGGGTTACAATGAGCAGTTCTTC. Its protein product is CASSEGRVAGYNEQFF.

J is TRBJ2-1 and V is TRBV6-5, with D possibly being TRBD2 (5 bases). The germline CDR1 and CDR2 sequences are MNHEY and SVGAGI. This CDR3 region has 16 residues. The V and J ends lost 0 bases and 2 bases respectively, with 11 bases between them. The DNA for the CDR3 is TGTGCCAGCAGTTACTCGTGGTCGGAGGCCTACAATGAGCAGTTCTTC. Its translation: CASSYSWSEAYNEQFF.

The rearrangement uses TRBV9 and TRBJ1-4, with a tentative D call TRBD1 (6 bases). Germline V gives CDR1 SGDLS, CDR2 YYNGEE. Trimming pared 4 bases from V and 2 bases from J, leaving 12 bases between. This CDR3 has 15 amino acids. DNA for the CDR3: TGTGCCAGCAGCCAACAGGGAGTCACTAATGAAAAACTGTTTTTT. Translating it yields CASSQQGVTNEKLFF. The whole variable domain, filled in from reference TRBV9 and TRBJ1-4, reads DSGVTQTPKHLITATGQRVTLRCSPRSGDLSVYWYQQSLDQGLQFLIQYYNGEERAKGNILERFSAQQFPDLHSELNLSSLELGDSALYFCASSQQGVTNEKLFFGSGTQLSVL.

The chain couples TRBV19 to TRBJ2-7; 10 nucleotides align to TRBD1. The CDR3 sequence is 19 residues long. Per the germline V gene, CDR1 is LNHDA and CDR2 is SQIVND (reference sequence). Losses at the gene ends were 0 bases for V and 1 base for J; bases not matched to a gene: 12. The CDR3 region has the DNA TGTGCCAGTAGTATAGATAGGGGACAGGGGAAAACTTTATCCTACGAGCAGTACTTC. It codes for CASSIDRGQGKTLSYEQYF.

The J gene is TRBJ2-1, the V gene TRBV6-4; TRBD2 is a possible D gene (6 bases). V was clipped by 0 bases and J by 12 bases, with 15 bases between them. CDR1 and CDR2 (germline): MRHNA, SNTAGT. The CDR3 is 14 amino acids. CDR3 coding DNA: TGTGCCAGCAGTGACTCAGTCAGTCGGGGAGGGCAGTTCTTC. This codes for CASSDSVSRGGQFF.

This clone was observed a few times. The rearrangement joins TRBV19 to TRBJ1-5, with D tentatively TRBD1 (5 bases). From germline, CDR1 is LNHDA and CDR2 SQIVND (reference sequence). The ends were cut back, 3 bases at V and 1 base at J, with 10 bases in the middle. This CDR3 region has 15 residues. CDR3: CASSMEGRSNQPQHF. The DNA of the CDR3 is TGTGCCAGTAGTATGGAGGGACGGAGCAATCAGCCCCAGCATTTT.

The chain recombines TRBV7-3 with TRBJ1-1, with D unclear. The CDR3 length is 14 residues. Germline V lookup: CDR1 SGHTA, CDR2 FQGTGA. The ends were cut back, 0 bases at V and 0 bases at J, with 5 bases in the middle. CDR3 loop: CASSLTRLNTEAFF. The CDR3 coding sequence is TGTGCCAGCAGCTTAACTCGGTTGAACACTGAAGCTTTCTTT.

In its sample, this clone was seen a few times. The chain combines TRBV6-5 with TRBJ1-4; 9 nucleotides agree with TRBD1. The CDR3 runs to 13 residues. J gave up 11 bases and V 2 bases, and 3 bases lay outside the gene matches. Germline assignment: CDR1 MNHEY and CDR2 SVGAGI. The CDR3, as DNA: TGTGCCAGCAGTTACGGGGGACAGGGCAAACTGTTTTTT. This sequence encodes CASSYGGQGKLFF.

The chain carries TRBV27 and TRBJ1-1, with 8 bases that match TRBD1. The CDR3 runs to 14 residues. Trimming took 7 bases from V and 4 from J; bases not matched to a gene: 8. In germline, CDR1 is MNHEY, CDR2 SMNVEV (reference sequence). CDR3 protein: CASTTTGASTEAFF. DNA for the CDR3: TGTGCCAGCACTACGACAGGGGCGAGCACTGAAGCTTTCTTT.

In this sample, this clone turned up once. The chain has TRBV6-5 and TRBJ2-7, with TRBD1 matching 10 bases. Germline trimming cut 6 bases from V and 7 bases from J; bases unmatched to any gene: 9. Germline V lookup: CDR1 MNHEY, CDR2 SVGAGI. This CDR3 is 14 amino acids long. CDR3 in amino acids: CASSGRQGAGEQYF. The DNA of the CDR3 is TGTGCCAGCAGCGGACGACAGGGGGCGGGAGAGCAGTACTTC.

The CDR3, as DNA: TGTGCCAGCAACCTCCCTTTGACAGCTGGGCATTTTAGGACAGATACGCAGTATTTT. Protein: CASNLPLTAGHFRTDTQYF. The rearrangement uses TRBV12-1 and TRBJ2-3; the D segment call TRBD1 is taken from the table without a DNA check. TRBV12-1 is recorded as a pseudogene. This CDR3 has 19 residues.

CDR3 nucleotide sequence: TGTGCCAGCAGTCGATTAACAGGGGAGAGGGGCAATCAGCCCCAGCATTTT. Its translation is CASSRLTGERGNQPQHF. The genes are TRBV6-7 and TRBJ1-5; 7 nucleotides align to TRBD1. TRBV6-7 is assigned to the ORF class and has an uncertain function. CDR3 size: 17 residues. Trimming cost V 5 bases and J 2 bases; bases outside gene matches: 12.

This sequence joins TRBV5-1 and TRBJ1-4; D might be TRBD1 (6 bases). Germline CDR1 SGHRS, CDR2 YFSETQ. CDR3 length equals 15 residues. Between the trimmed V and J ends, which lost 2 bases and 0 bases, there was a span of 8 bases. The CDR3 spells CASSFAGATNEKLFF. CDR3 DNA: TGCGCCAGCAGCTTTGCAGGGGCAACTAATGAAAAACTGTTTTTT.

The CDR3 loop is CASSLPLFSYEQYF. The CDR3 bases are TGTGCCAGCAGCCTTCCCTTATTCTCCTACGAGCAGTACTTC. The rearrangement joins TRBV7-2 to TRBJ2-7; D uncertain. V shed 5 bases and J shed 0 bases, with 11 bases lying between them. The CDR3 runs to 14 residues. CDR1 is SGHTA, CDR2 FQGNSA, per germline. The full variable domain, its missing parts supplied by reference TRBV7-2 and TRBJ2-7, is GAGVSQSPSNKVTEKGKDVELRCDPISGHTALYWYRQSLGQGLEFLIYFQGNSAPDKSGLPSDRFSAERTGGSVSTLTIQRTQQEDSAVYLCASSLPLFSYEQYFGPGTRLTVT.

The V call is TRBV2, the J call TRBJ1-4; D is uncertain. The CDR3 covers 15 residues. Deletions cut 3 bases from V and 8 bases from J, with 16 bases between. Germline loops: CDR1 SNHLY, CDR2 FYNNEI. CDR3 amino acids: CASSDRVGRSEKLFF. Written as DNA, the CDR3 is TGTGCCAGCAGTGATAGAGTCGGGAGGAGCGAAAAACTGTTTTTT.

This chain joins TRBV28 and TRBJ1-5; possible D gene TRBD1, 6 bases. The V gene's germline CDR1 is MDHEN and CDR2 SYDVKM. V lost 5 bases, J lost 6 bases, and 17 bases lay in between. The length of the CDR3 is 15 residues. The CDR3 protein is CASSTSTGLGQPQHF. In DNA form, the CDR3 reads TGTGCCAGCAGTACCTCAACAGGGTTGGGTCAGCCCCAGCATTTT.